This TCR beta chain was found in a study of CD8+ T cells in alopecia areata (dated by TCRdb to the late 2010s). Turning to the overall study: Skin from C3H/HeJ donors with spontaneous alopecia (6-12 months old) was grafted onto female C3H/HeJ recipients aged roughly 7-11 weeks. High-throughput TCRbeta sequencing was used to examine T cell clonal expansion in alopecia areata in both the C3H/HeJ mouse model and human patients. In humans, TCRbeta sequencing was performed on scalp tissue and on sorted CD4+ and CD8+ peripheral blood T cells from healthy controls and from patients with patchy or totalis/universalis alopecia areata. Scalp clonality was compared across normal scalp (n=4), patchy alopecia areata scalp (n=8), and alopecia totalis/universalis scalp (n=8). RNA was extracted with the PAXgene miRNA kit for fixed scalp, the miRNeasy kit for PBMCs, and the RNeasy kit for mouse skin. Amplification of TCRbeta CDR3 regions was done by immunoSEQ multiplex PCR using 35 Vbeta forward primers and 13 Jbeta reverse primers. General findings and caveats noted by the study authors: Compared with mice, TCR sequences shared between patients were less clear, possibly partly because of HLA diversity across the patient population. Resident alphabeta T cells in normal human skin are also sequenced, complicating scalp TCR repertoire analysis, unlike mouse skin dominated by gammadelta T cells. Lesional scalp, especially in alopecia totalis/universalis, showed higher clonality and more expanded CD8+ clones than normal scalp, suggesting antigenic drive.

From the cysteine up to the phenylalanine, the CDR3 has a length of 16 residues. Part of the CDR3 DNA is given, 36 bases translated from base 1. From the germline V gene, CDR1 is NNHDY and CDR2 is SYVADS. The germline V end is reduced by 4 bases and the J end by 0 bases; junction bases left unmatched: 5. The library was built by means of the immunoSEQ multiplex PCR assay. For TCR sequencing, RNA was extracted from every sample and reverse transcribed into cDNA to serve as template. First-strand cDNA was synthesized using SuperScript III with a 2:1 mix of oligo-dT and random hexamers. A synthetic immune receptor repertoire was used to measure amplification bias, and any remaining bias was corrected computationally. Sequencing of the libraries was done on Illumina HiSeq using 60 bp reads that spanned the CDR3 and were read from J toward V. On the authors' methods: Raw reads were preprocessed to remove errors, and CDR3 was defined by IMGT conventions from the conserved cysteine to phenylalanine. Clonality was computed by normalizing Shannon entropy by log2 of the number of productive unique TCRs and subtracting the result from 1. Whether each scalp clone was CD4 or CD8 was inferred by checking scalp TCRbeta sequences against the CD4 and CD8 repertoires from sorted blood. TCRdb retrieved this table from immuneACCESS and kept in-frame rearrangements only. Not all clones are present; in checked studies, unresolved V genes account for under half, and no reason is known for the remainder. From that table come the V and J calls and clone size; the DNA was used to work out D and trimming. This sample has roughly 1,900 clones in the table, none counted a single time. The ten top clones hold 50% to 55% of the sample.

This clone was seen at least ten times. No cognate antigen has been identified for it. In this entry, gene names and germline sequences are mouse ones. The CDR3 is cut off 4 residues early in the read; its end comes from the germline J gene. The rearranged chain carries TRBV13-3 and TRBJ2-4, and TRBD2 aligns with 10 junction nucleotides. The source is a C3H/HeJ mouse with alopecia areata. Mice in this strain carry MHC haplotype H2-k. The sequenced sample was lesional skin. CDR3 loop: CASSIYWGGSQNTLYF. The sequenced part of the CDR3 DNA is TGTGCCAGCAGTATATACTGGGGGGGTAGTCAAAAC.